What follows is one T cell receptor beta chain and its context. These data come from a study of T-cell reconstitution after alpha-beta-depleted transplantation in children. Trimming stripped 3 bases from V and 1 base from J, with 10 bases between. Germline V CDR1 and CDR2: SGHVS, FQNEAQ. The CDR3 has 14 amino acids. Preparation of the TCRbeta library was carried out with unique molecular identifiers. One entry per CDR3 protein, called by TCRdb with MiXCR from the PCR reads. Among about 400,000 distinct CDR3 sequences listed, approximately 12% were seen once. The source was PBMCs, collected from the stem cell graft. The source of this sequence is a human donor who donated a stem cell graft to a child with Fanconi anemia. The rearrangement links TRBV7-8 to TRBJ2-7; maybe TRBD1 (6 bases). The CDR3 protein is CASSLVDRSYEQYF. Here the CDR3 DNA reads TGTGCCAGCAGCTTGGTAGACAGGTCCTACGAGCAGTACTTC.